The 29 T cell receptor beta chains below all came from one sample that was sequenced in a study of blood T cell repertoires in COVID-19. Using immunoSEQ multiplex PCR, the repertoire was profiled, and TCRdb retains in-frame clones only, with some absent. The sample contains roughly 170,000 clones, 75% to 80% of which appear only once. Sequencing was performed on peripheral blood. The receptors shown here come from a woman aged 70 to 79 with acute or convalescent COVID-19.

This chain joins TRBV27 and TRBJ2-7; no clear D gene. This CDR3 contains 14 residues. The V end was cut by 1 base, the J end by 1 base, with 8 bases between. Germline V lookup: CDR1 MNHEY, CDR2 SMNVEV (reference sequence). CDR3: CASSLYYGSYEQYF. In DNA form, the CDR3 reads TGTGCCAGCAGTTTATATTACGGGTCCTACGAGCAGTACTTC.

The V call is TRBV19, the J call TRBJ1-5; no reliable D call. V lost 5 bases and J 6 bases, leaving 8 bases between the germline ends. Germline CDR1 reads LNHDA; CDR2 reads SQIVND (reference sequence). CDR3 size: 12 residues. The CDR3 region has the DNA TGTGCCAGTAGTCTCCCGTCTCAGCCCCAGCATTTT. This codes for CASSLPSQPQHF. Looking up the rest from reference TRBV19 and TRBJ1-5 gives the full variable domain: DGGITQSPKYLFRKEGQNVTLSCEQNLNHDAMYWYRQDPGQGLRLIYYSQIVNDFQKGDIAEGYSVSREKKESFPLTVTSAQKNPTAFYLCASSLPSQPQHFGDGTRLSIL.

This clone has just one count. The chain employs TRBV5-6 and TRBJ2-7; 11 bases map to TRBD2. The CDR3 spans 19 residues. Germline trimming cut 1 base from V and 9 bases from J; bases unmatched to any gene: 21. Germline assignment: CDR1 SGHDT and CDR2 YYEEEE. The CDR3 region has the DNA TGTGCCAGCAGCTTGCCGGGACTAGCGGTTACAGACAGAGTGAGGGGGCAGTACTTC. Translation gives CASSLPGLAVTDRVRGQYF.

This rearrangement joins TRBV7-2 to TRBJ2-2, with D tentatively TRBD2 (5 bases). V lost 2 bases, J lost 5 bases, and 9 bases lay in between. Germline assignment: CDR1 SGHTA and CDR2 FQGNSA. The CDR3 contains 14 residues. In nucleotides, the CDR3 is TGTGCCAGCAGCTTACGGGAATGGACCGGGGAGCTGTTTTTT. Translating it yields CASSLREWTGELFF. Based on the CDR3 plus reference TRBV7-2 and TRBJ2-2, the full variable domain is GAGVSQSPSNKVTEKGKDVELRCDPISGHTALYWYRQSLGQGLEFLIYFQGNSAPDKSGLPSDRFSAERTGGSVSTLTIQRTQQEDSAVYLCASSLREWTGELFFGEGSRLTVL.

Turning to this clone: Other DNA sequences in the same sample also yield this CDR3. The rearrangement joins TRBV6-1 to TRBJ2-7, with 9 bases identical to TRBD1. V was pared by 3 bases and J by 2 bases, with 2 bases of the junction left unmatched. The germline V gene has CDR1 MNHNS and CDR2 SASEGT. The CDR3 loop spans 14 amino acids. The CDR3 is CASSDTGGPYEQYF. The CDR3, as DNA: TGTGCCAGCAGTGATACAGGGGGCCCCTACGAGCAGTACTTC.

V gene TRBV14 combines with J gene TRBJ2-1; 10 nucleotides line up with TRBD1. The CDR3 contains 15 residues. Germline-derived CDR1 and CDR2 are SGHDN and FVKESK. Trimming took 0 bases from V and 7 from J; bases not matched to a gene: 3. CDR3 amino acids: CASSQDAGQGNEQFF. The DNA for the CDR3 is TGTGCCAGCAGCCAAGATGCGGGACAGGGGAATGAGCAGTTCTTC.

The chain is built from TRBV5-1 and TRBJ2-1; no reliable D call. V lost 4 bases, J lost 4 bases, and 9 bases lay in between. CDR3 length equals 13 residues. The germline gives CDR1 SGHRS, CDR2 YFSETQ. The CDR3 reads CASSVNLYNEQFF. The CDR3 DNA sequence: TGCGCCAGCAGCGTCAACTTGTACAATGAGCAGTTCTTC.

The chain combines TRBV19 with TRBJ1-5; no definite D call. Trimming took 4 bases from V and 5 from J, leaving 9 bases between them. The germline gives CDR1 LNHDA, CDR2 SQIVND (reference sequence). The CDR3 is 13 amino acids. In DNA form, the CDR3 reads TGTGCCAGTAGTACTGACGGGGATCAGCCCCAGCATTTT. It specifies CASSTDGDQPQHF. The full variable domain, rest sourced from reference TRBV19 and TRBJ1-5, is DGGITQSPKYLFRKEGQNVTLSCEQNLNHDAMYWYRQDPGQGLRLIYYSQIVNDFQKGDIAEGYSVSREKKESFPLTVTSAQKNPTAFYLCASSTDGDQPQHFGDGTRLSIL.

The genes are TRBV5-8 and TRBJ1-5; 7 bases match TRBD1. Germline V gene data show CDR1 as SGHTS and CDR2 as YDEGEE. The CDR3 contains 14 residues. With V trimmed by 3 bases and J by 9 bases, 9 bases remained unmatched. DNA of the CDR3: TGTGCCAGCAGCTGGACAGGCGTGCCTAGGCCCCAGCATTTT. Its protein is CASSWTGVPRPQHF.

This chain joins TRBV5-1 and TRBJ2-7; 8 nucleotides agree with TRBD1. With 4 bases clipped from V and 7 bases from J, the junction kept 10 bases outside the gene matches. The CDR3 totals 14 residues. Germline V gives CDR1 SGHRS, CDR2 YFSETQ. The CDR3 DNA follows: TGCGCCAGCAGCCAAGGACAGGGTGGTAATGAGCAGTACTTC. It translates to CASSQGQGGNEQYF.

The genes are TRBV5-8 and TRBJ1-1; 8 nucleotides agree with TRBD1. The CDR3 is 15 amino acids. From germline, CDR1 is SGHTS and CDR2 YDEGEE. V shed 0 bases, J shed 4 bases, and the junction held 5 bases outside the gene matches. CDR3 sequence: CASSLDRGVGTEAFF. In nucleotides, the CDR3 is TGTGCCAGCAGCTTGGACAGGGGGGTGGGCACTGAAGCTTTCTTT.

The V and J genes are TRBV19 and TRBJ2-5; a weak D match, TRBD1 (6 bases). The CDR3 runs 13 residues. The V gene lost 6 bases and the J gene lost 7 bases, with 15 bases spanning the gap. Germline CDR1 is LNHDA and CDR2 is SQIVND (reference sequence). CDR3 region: CASRRAEQGTQYF. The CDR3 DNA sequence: TGTGCCAGTAGAAGAGCGGAACAGGGGACCCAGTACTTC.

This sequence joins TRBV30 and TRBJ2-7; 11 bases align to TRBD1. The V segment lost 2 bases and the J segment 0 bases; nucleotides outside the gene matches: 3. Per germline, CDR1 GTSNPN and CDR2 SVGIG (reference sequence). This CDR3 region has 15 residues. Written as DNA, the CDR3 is TGTGCCTGGAGTCCCGGGACAGGGGGCTCCTACGAGCAGTACTTC. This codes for CAWSPGTGGSYEQYF.

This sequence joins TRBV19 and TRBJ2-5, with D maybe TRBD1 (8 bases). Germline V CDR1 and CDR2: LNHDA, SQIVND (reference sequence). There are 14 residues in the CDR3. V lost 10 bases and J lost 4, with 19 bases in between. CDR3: CATTGGVAGETQYF. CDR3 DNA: TGTGCCACAACAGGGGGGGTCGCAGGAGAGACCCAGTACTTC.

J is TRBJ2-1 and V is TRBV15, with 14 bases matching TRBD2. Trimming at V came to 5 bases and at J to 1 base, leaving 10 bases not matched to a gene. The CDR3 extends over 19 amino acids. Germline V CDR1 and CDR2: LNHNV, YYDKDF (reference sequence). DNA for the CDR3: TGTGCCACCAGCGCGGGACTAGCGGGGGCGGGTGGATCCTACAATGAGCAGTTCTTC. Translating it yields CATSAGLAGAGGSYNEQFF.

CDR3 sequence reads: CASSYRVLDTEAFF. Written as DNA, the CDR3 is TGTGCCAGCAGCTACAGGGTATTGGACACTGAAGCTTTCTTT. The V gene is TRBV5-6, the J gene TRBJ1-1; a weak D match, TRBD1 (6 bases). The V gene lost 3 bases and the J gene lost 3 bases, with 12 bases spanning the gap. Per the germline V gene, CDR1 is SGHDT and CDR2 is YYEEEE. The CDR3 extends over 14 amino acids.

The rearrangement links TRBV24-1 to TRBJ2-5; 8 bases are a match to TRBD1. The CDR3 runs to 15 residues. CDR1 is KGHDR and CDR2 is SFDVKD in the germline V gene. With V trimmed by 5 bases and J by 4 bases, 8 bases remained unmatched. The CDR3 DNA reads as TGTGCCACCAGTGGCGGGACAGGTTATGGAGAGACCCAGTACTTC. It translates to CATSGGTGYGETQYF.

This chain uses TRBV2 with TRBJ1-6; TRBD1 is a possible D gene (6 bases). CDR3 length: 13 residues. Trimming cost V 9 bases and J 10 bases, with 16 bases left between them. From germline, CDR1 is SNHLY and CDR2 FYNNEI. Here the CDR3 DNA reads TGTGCCAGGAGGGGGGGCACGGGCTCACCCCTCCACTTT. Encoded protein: CARRGGTGSPLHF.

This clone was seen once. The CDR3 bases are TGTGCCATCAGTGAGTCGGATAGCGGGAGAGGCACAGATACGCAGTATTTT. Its translation is CAISESDSGRGTDTQYF. The chain recombines TRBV10-3 with TRBJ2-3, with 9 bases lining up with TRBD2. The trim removed 0 bases at V and 1 base at J, leaving 5 bases unmatched. The length of the CDR3 is 17 residues. CDR1 and CDR2 from the germline V gene are ENHRY and SYGVKD.

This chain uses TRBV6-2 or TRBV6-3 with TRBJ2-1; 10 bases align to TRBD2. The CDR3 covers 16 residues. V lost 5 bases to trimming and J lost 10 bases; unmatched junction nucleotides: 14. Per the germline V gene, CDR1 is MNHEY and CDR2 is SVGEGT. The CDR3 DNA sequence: TGTGCCAGCAGTCAGCGGGAGGGGCCAGGGGGATTCGAGCAGTTCTTC. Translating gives CASSQREGPGGFEQFF.

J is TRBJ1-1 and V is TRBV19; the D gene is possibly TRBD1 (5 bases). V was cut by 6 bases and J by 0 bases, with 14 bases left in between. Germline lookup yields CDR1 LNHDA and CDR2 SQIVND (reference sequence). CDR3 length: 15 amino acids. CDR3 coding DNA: TGTGCCAGTAGCAATCCGGGACTGTTGAACACTGAAGCTTTCTTT. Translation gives CASSNPGLLNTEAFF.

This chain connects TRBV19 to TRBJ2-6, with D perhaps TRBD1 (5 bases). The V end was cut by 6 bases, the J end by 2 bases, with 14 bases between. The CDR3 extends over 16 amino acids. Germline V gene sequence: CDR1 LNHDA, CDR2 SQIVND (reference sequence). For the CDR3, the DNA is TGTGCCAGTAGCTCCTGGCAGGGAACTGGGGCCAACGTCCTGACTTTC. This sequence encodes CASSSWQGTGANVLTF.

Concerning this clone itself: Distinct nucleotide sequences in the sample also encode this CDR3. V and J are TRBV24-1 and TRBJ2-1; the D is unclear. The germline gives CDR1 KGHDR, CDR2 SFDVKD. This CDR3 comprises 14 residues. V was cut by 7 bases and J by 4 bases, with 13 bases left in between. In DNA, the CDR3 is TGTGCCACCAGCGATAATCGGGTTTACAATGAGCAGTTCTTC. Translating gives CATSDNRVYNEQFF.

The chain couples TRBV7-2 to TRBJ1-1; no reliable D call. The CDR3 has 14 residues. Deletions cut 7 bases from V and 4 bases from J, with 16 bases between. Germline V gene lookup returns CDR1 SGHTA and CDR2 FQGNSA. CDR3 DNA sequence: TGTGCCAGCACCCTCGGGAACTGGGCCACTGAAGCTTTCTTT. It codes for CASTLGNWATEAFF. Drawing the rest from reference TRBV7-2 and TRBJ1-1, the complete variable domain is GAGVSQSPSNKVTEKGKDVELRCDPISGHTALYWYRQSLGQGLEFLIYFQGNSAPDKSGLPSDRFSAERTGGSVSTLTIQRTQQEDSAVYLCASTLGNWATEAFFGQGTRLTVV.

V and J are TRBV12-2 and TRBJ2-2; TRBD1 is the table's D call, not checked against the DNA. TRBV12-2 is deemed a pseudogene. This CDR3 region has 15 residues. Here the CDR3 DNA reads TGTGCAAGTCGTCAGGGACAGGGTTCGACCGGGGAGCTGTTTTTT. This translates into CASRQGQGSTGELFF.

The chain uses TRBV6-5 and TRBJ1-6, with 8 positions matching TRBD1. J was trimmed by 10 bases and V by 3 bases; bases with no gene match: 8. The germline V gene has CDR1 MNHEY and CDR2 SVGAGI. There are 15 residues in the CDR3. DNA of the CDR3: TGTGCCAGCAGTTATGCTGGACAGGGTTTATCACCCCTCCACTTT. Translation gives CASSYAGQGLSPLHF.

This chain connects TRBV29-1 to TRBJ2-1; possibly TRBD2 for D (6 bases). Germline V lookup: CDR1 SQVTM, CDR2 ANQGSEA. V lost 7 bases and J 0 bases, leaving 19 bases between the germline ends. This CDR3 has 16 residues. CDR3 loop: CSGQTSSSSSYNEQFF. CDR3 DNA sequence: TGCAGCGGACAAACTAGCTCTTCGAGCTCCTACAATGAGCAGTTCTTC.

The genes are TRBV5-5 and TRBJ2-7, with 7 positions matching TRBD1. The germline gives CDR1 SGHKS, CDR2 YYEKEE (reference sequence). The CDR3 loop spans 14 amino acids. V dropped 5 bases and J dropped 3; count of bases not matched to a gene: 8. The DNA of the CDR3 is TGTGCCAGCAGACCTGGACAGGAGCTCTACGAGCAGTACTTC. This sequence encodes CASRPGQELYEQYF.

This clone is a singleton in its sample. CDR3 protein: CASSQDSNSGSYNEQFF. The CDR3 coding sequence is TGTGCCAGCAGCCAAGATTCGAATAGCGGGTCCTACAATGAGCAGTTCTTC. The chain recombines TRBV4-2 with TRBJ2-1, with TRBD2 identical over 7 bases. Unmatched junction bases numbered 6, after V lost 0 bases and J lost 1 base. Per germline, CDR1 LGHNA and CDR2 YNFKEQ. This CDR3 has 17 amino acids.